In this sample, the clone carrying this T cell receptor beta chain turned up many times. Its antigen is not identified. RNA transcripts gave rise to amplified TCR beta CDR3 regions. In the first-round RT-PCR of the TCR CDR3, the HTBI primer set was used. Each CDR3 protein gets one entry after TCRdb re-called the multiplex PCR reads with MiXCR. The repertoire holds around 260,000 distinct CDR3 sequences, with less than 30% as singletons. The sample comes from a study of T cells in Graves' hyperthyroidism and ophthalmopathy. Overall study results and limits: For ophthalmopathy, model prediction preceded onset by a median about 6 months.

Per the germline V gene, CDR1 is SGHAT and CDR2 is FQNNGV. Trimming took off 5 bases at V and 4 bases at J, with 18 bases between the two ends. There are 16 residues in the CDR3. Patients having uncontrolled infection, another autoimmune disease, pregnancy or lactation were not included. Sample collection date corresponds to first hyperthyroidism diagnosis, prior to any ophthalmopathy symptoms. Cells are PBMCs isolated from around 9.4 ml of fresh blood. The chain has TRBV11-2 and TRBJ1-5; D gene ambiguous. The TCR sequence derives from a man aged 35-49 years with Graves' hyperthyroidism that later progressed to Graves' ophthalmopathy. The specimen was blood. The CDR3 region is CASSVSGGLRNQPQHF. The CDR3 region has the DNA TGTGCCAGCAGCGTTAGTGGAGGGCTCCGGAATCAGCCCCAGCATTTT.